The 20 T cell receptor beta chains presented below share a single source sample, sequenced in a study of control samples from healthy donors and cancer patients. Profiling relied on immunoSEQ multiplex PCR, and the TCRdb table lists in-frame clones only, not all of them. The data hold under 85,000 clones, with roughly 82% observed a single time. The source material was PBMCs. The receptors originated from a woman in her fifties or sixties with lung cancer.

V usage is TRBV9 and J usage is TRBJ2-1; possibly TRBD1 for D (6 bases). V was clipped by 0 bases and J by 4 bases, with 11 bases between them. Germline V gene lookup returns CDR1 SGDLS and CDR2 YYNGEE. The CDR3 runs to 15 residues. The CDR3 reads CASSVGTVYYNEQFF. The CDR3 coding sequence is TGTGCCAGCAGCGTAGGGACAGTTTATTACAATGAGCAGTTCTTC.

V gene TRBV5-1 combines with J gene TRBJ1-4, with 12 bases lining up with TRBD1. The CDR3 runs to 16 residues. CDR1 SGHRS and CDR2 YFSETQ come from the germline V gene. V lost 0 bases, J lost 8 bases, and 5 bases stayed unmatched. CDR3 loop: CASSLADGTGGEKLFF. The CDR3 DNA is TGCGCCAGCAGCTTGGCCGATGGGACAGGGGGCGAAAAACTGTTTTTT.

V and J are TRBV15 and TRBJ2-5, with 12 bases fitting TRBD1. Germline-derived CDR1 and CDR2 are LNHNV and YYDKDF (reference sequence). V was pared by 1 base and J by 1 base, with 1 base of the junction left unmatched. There are 16 residues in the CDR3. CDR3 sequence reads: CATSRAGQGAQETQYF. In nucleotides, the CDR3 is TGTGCCACCAGCAGAGCGGGACAGGGGGCCCAAGAGACCCAGTACTTC.

This chain links TRBV7-9 with TRBJ2-5; D is unresolved. Trimming removed 5 bases from V and 2 bases from J, with 6 bases in between. CDR1 and CDR2 from the germline V gene are SEHNR and FQNEAQ (reference sequence). The CDR3 extends over 12 amino acids. CDR3 DNA: TGTGCCAGCAGCCCTGCTCAAGAGACCCAGTACTTC. As protein: CASSPAQETQYF.

The gene calls are TRBV7-9 and TRBJ2-7; 8 nucleotides align to TRBD1. Germline V CDR1 and CDR2: SEHNR, FQNEAQ (reference sequence). The CDR3 is 14 amino acids. After removal of 1 base from V and 5 bases from J, the junction contained 4 bases not matched to a gene. As DNA, the CDR3 is TGTGCCAGCAGCTTAGTGCCAGGGGGCAACGAGCAGTACTTC. As protein: CASSLVPGGNEQYF.

The rearrangement uses TRBV11-3 and TRBJ2-1, with unresolved D. The CDR3 is made up of 13 amino acids. V lost 2 bases and J 4 bases, leaving 6 bases between the germline ends. Looked up from germline, CDR1 is SGHNT and CDR2 is YENEEA. The CDR3 sequence is CASSLRAYNEQFF. The CDR3 DNA reads as TGTGCCAGCAGCTTAAGGGCTTACAATGAGCAGTTCTTC.

The table lists this clone with a count of one. Written as DNA, the CDR3 is TGTGCCAGCAGTCCCCGCCCCCACCCGGACCGACCTTTCTACGAGCAGTACTTC. Translation gives CASSPRPHPDRPFYEQYF. The chain is built from TRBV27 and TRBJ2-7; D gene ambiguous. Germline assignment: CDR1 MNHEY and CDR2 SMNVEV (reference sequence). The germline V and J ends were trimmed by 5 bases and 3 bases, with 26 bases remaining between them. The CDR3 runs 18 residues.

The V call is TRBV28, the J call TRBJ2-5, with 8 bases that match TRBD1. V trimming: 3 bases; J trimming: 5 bases; junction bases outside the gene matches: 5. Germline V gene sequence: CDR1 MDHEN, CDR2 SYDVKM. This CDR3 is built from 14 residues. CDR3 DNA sequence: TGTGCCAGCAGTTTCGGCAGGGGGCCGGAGACCCAGTACTTC. It encodes CASSFGRGPETQYF.

CDR3 residues: CASSQGQETDTQYF. The CDR3 DNA follows: TGTGCCAGCAGCCAGGGACAGGAAACAGATACGCAGTATTTT. V and J are TRBV6-4 and TRBJ2-3; 8 bases are shared with TRBD1. Germline CDR1 MRHNA, CDR2 SNTAGT. The V segment lost 6 bases and the J segment 3 bases; nucleotides outside the gene matches: 5. CDR3 length: 14 residues.

This clone appeared a single time. This chain uses TRBV11-3 with TRBJ1-1, with D tentatively TRBD1 (6 bases). Germline CDR1 SGHNT, CDR2 YENEEA. V lost 3 bases and J lost 4, with 9 bases in between. The CDR3 is made up of 13 amino acids. The CDR3 region has the DNA TGTGCCAGCAGCTTGGAGGGGGGCACTGAAGCTTTCTTT. Amino acid sequence: CASSLEGGTEAFF.

The genes are TRBV6-4 and TRBJ1-2; no clear D gene. Germline lookup yields CDR1 MRHNA and CDR2 SNTAGT. The CDR3 loop spans 12 amino acids. Trimming took 0 bases from V and 8 from J, leaving 7 bases between them. This CDR3 reads CASSDSSGGYTF. DNA of the CDR3: TGTGCCAGCAGTGACTCCTCAGGAGGCTACACCTTC.

The chain joins TRBV5-1 to TRBJ1-5; tentatively, D is TRBD1 (6 bases). The CDR3 runs to 15 residues. Looked up from germline, CDR1 is SGHRS and CDR2 is YFSETQ. With 1 base removed from V and 6 bases from J, the gap between germline ends came to 14 bases. CDR3 sequence: CASSLSSGAGQPQHF. DNA of the CDR3: TGCGCCAGCAGCTTGTCGTCAGGGGCGGGTCAGCCCCAGCATTTT. The variable domain in full, completed from reference TRBV5-1 and TRBJ1-5, reads KAGVTQTPRYLIKTRGQQVTLSCSPISGHRSVSWYQQTPGQGLQFLFEYFSETQRNKGNFPGRFSGRQFSNSRSEMNVSTLELGDSALYLCASSLSSGAGQPQHFGDGTRLSIL.

V is TRBV7-8 and J is TRBJ1-5; 8 bases agree with TRBD1. The CDR3 runs 21 residues. Germline V gene sequence: CDR1 SGHVS, CDR2 FQNEAQ. V lost 2 bases to trimming and J lost 0 bases; unmatched junction nucleotides: 18. CDR3 DNA: TGTGCCAGCAGCTTACGGGGGGGAGGGGGCCAGGGGGCGATTAGCAATCAGCCCCAGCATTTT. Translation gives CASSLRGGGGQGAISNQPQHF.

Concerning this clone itself: This specimen includes other DNA sequences encoding the same CDR3. For the CDR3, the DNA is TGTGCCAGCAGTTTATCTGGGGGGTTTAATGAAAAACTGTTTTTT. Protein: CASSLSGGFNEKLFF. The chain combines TRBV27 with TRBJ1-4; D perhaps matches TRBD1 (5 bases). CDR1 and CDR2 from the germline V gene are MNHEY and SMNVEV (reference sequence). The CDR3 loop spans 15 amino acids. Trimming took off 0 bases at V and 4 bases at J, with 9 bases between the two ends.

The J gene is TRBJ1-5, the V gene TRBV30; D gene unclear. Germline loops: CDR1 GTSNPN, CDR2 SVGIG (reference sequence). The CDR3 sequence is 15 residues long. The germline V and J ends were trimmed by 1 base and 0 bases, with 10 bases remaining between them. The CDR3 protein is CAWSGRIHSNQPQHF. DNA for the CDR3: TGTGCCTGGAGTGGGAGAATTCATAGCAATCAGCCCCAGCATTTT.

As for this clone: At one end the junction does not follow the germline gene, possibly because of a read error. This sample includes further DNA sequences coding for the same CDR3. The genes are TRBV7-6 and TRBJ1-6; D possibly corresponds to TRBD1 (6 bases). From germline, CDR1 is SGHVS and CDR2 FNYEAQ. The CDR3 is 17 amino acids. The CDR3 reads CASSLGSRGSYNSPLHF. CDR3 in DNA: TGTGCCAGCAGCTTAGGGTCCAGGGGCTCCTATAATTCACCTCTCCACTTT.

This chain joins TRBV7-3 and TRBJ2-3; TRBD2 matches at 13 bases. The CDR3 has 16 amino acids. Germline-derived CDR1 and CDR2 are SGHTA and FQGTGA. The ends lost 4 bases at V and 5 bases at J; junction bases unmatched: 6. The CDR3 DNA reads as TGTGCCAGCAGCTCGGGACTAGCGGGACCCGGAGATACGCAGTATTTT. Translated, it gives CASSSGLAGPGDTQYF.

The chain uses TRBV3-1 (or the pseudogene TRBV3-2) and TRBJ1-1, with 9 nucleotides matching TRBD1. The germline CDR1 and CDR2 sequences are LGHDT and YNNKEL (reference sequence). The CDR3 totals 15 residues. V trimming: 6 bases; J trimming: 5 bases; junction bases outside the gene matches: 10. Written as DNA, the CDR3 is TGTGCCAGCAGGCGCATGGGACAGGGAAGAACTGAAGCTTTCTTT. Amino acids: CASRRMGQGRTEAFF.

The chain uses TRBV19 and TRBJ1-2, with D perhaps TRBD1 (5 bases). V was pared by 6 bases and J by 2 bases, with 7 bases between. Germline-derived CDR1 and CDR2 are LNHDA and SQIVND (reference sequence). The CDR3 spans 12 residues. The CDR3 DNA sequence: TGTGCCAGTAGCCCAGGGAACTATGGCTACACCTTC. Translating it yields CASSPGNYGYTF.

The rearrangement links TRBV11-2 to TRBJ2-1; TRBD1 or TRBD2 may be the D gene (6 bases each). V was shortened by 2 bases and J by 3 bases, with 14 bases between the two germline ends. CDR1 and CDR2 from the germline V gene are SGHAT and FQNNGV. This CDR3 spans 16 amino acids. The DNA of the CDR3 is TGTGCCAGCAGCTTAAGGGTGGGGGGCAACTACAATGAGCAGTTCTTC. This sequence encodes CASSLRVGGNYNEQFF. Full variable domain (missing parts from reference TRBV11-2 and TRBJ2-1): EAGVAQSPRYKIIEKRQSVAFWCNPISGHATLYWYQQILGQGPKLLIQFQNNGVVDDSQLPKDRFSAERLKGVDSTLKIQPAKLEDSAVYLCASSLRVGGNYNEQFFGPGTRLTVL.